These 10 T cell receptor beta chains originate from one sample sequenced in a study of early T cells in non-severe SARS-CoV-2 infection. In TCRdb, the 5' RACE reads were re-called with MiXCR into one record per CDR3 protein. The profile shows more than 45,000 distinct CDR3 sequences, about 7.7% of them singletons. The specimen sequenced was whole blood. The source is an adult who was a healthcare worker with PCR-confirmed SARS-CoV-2 infection or an uninfected control (not recorded which).

This sequence joins TRBV20-1 and TRBJ2-1; 7 bases are shared with TRBD1. The V gene end was trimmed by 5 bases and the J gene end by 5 bases; junction bases not matched to a gene: 9. The germline gives CDR1 DFQATT, CDR2 SNEGSKA (reference sequence). This CDR3 spans 14 amino acids. DNA of the CDR3: TGCAGTGCTGAACAGGGGATAAGGAACAATGAGCAGTTCTTC. Translated: CSAEQGIRNNEQFF.

This clonotype was counted many times. J is TRBJ1-2 and V is TRBV28; TRBD1 is a possible D gene (6 bases). With 2 bases removed from V and 0 bases from J, the gap between germline ends came to 10 bases. The germline CDR1 and CDR2 sequences are MDHEN and SYDVKM. The CDR3 has 15 residues. CDR3 protein: CASSLGGGANYGYTF. The CDR3 nucleotides read TGTGCCAGCAGTTTAGGAGGGGGAGCTAACTATGGCTACACCTTC.

This clonotype was counted ten times or more. The chain couples TRBV3-1 to TRBJ2-5; D is unresolved. The germline V gene has CDR1 LGHDT and CDR2 YNNKEL (reference sequence). V lost 0 bases and J 0 bases, leaving 20 bases between the germline ends. The CDR3 has 19 amino acids. CDR3 amino acids: CASSQDLGAPIMYQETQYF. The DNA of the CDR3 is TGTGCCAGCAGCCAAGATCTGGGTGCGCCTATAATGTACCAAGAGACCCAGTACTTC.

In its sample, this clonotype was seen many times. The rearrangement links TRBV12-3 or TRBV12-4 to TRBJ2-7; perhaps TRBD1 as D (5 bases). This CDR3 is 14 amino acids long. The V end lost 2 bases, the J end lost 7 bases, and 15 bases lay between the germline ends. The chain's CDR3 is CASSLRAGLGEQYF. The CDR3 DNA sequence: TGTGCCAGCAGTTTAAGGGCAGGGCTTGGGGAGCAGTACTTC.

A remark on this clonotype: A much more abundant neighbour one base away suggests this may be a read error. The gene calls are TRBV5-1 and TRBJ1-5, with D uncertain. Germline lookup yields CDR1 SGHRS and CDR2 YFSETQ. The CDR3 is 15 amino acids. The V end lost 4 bases, the J end lost 1 base, and 12 bases lay between the germline ends. The CDR3, as DNA: TGCGCCAGCAGCCTTCTAGTCGACAGCAATCAGCCCCAGCATTTT. Its protein product is CASSLLVDSNQPQHF.

Many counts were recorded for this clonotype. At one of its ends the junction is not consistent with the germline gene, which may arise from a read error. The genes are TRBV6-1 and TRBJ2-7, with 10 nucleotides matching TRBD2. Germline assignment: CDR1 MNHNS and CDR2 SASEGT. CDR3 length equals 15 residues. CDR3 in DNA: TGTGCCAGCAGTAACCCTAGCGGGGGCCCTTACGGGCAGTACTTC. Translated, it gives CASSNPSGGPYGQYF.

This clonotype was recorded a few times. The chain is built from TRBV5-6 and TRBJ1-4; 7 nucleotides agree with TRBD1. CDR3 length: 15 amino acids. CDR1 is SGHDT and CDR2 is YYEEEE in the germline V gene. Unmatched junction bases numbered 11, after V lost 4 bases and J lost 8 bases. Here the CDR3 DNA reads TGTGCCAGCAGCCTTGGGCCCAGGGGGAGAGAAAAACTGTTTTTT. This codes for CASSLGPRGREKLFF.

In this sample, this clonotype turned up a few times. For the CDR3, the DNA is TGTGCCAGCAGTGAATTAGCTAGCGGGAGGGCAGATACGCAGTATTTT. Translated: CASSELASGRADTQYF. The rearrangement links TRBV6-1 to TRBJ2-3, with 12 bases matching TRBD2. The germline CDR1 and CDR2 sequences are MNHNS and SASEGT. V shed 2 bases, J shed 4 bases, and the junction held 4 bases outside the gene matches. There are 16 residues in the CDR3.

This clonotype came up many times. The chain couples TRBV5-5 to TRBJ2-6; possibly TRBD1 for D (6 bases). Trimming cost V 4 bases and J 5 bases, with 16 bases left between them. Germline CDR1 reads SGHKS; CDR2 reads YYEKEE (reference sequence). There are 16 residues in the CDR3. CDR3 sequence (DNA): TGTGCCAGCAGCCACGGACAGCTAAATAGGGCCAACGTCCTGACTTTC. Residues: CASSHGQLNRANVLTF.

The rearrangement links TRBV4-1 to TRBJ2-7, with D uncertain. The CDR3 runs to 15 residues. V was clipped by 1 base and J by 2 bases, with 12 bases between them. Germline V gene lookup returns CDR1 MGHRA and CDR2 YSYEKL. CDR3 sequence: CASSQVSVGPYEQYF. CDR3 nucleotide sequence: TGCGCCAGCAGCCAAGTATCCGTTGGTCCCTACGAGCAGTACTTC.